The 18 T cell receptor beta chains presented below share a single source sample, sequenced in a study of identical twins. TCRdb re-called the 5' RACE reads through MiXCR, storing one row per CDR3 protein. The data show more than 1.5 million distinct CDR3 sequences, more than 30% seen once. Sequencing used cord blood. These receptors were collected from a newborn girl in good health.

In this sample, this clonotype turned up a few times. The chain employs TRBV20-1 and TRBJ2-1; D is possibly TRBD2 (5 bases). V was shortened by 0 bases and J by 14 bases, with 17 bases between the two germline ends. There are 13 residues in the CDR3. Germline values: CDR1 DFQATT, CDR2 SNEGSKA (reference sequence). The CDR3 region is CSARDIRAMREFF. The DNA of the CDR3 is TGCAGTGCTAGAGATATCCGGGCAATGAGGGAGTTCTTC.

This clonotype has only one observation. The chain carries TRBV9 and TRBJ2-1; D ambiguous. The germline V gene has CDR1 SGDLS and CDR2 YYNGEE. V lost 0 bases and J 4 bases, leaving 14 bases between the germline ends. CDR3 length: 16 amino acids. The DNA of the CDR3 is TGTGCCAGCAGCGTAGGGGCTCGGGCCGCTTACAATGAGCAGTTCTTC. Translation: CASSVGARAAYNEQFF.

This clonotype appeared a few times. The V call is TRBV27, the J call TRBJ2-1; TRBD2 matches 12 bases. Germline CDR1 is MNHEY and CDR2 is SMNVEV (reference sequence). Trimming took 7 bases from V and 2 from J; bases not matched to a gene: 6. CDR3 length: 16 residues. Here the CDR3 DNA reads TGTGCCAGCACTAGCGGGAGGGCTCGGGCCTACAATGAGCAGTTCTTC. Encoded protein: CASTSGRARAYNEQFF.

This clonotype has only a few counts. The rearrangement joins TRBV7-2 to TRBJ2-1; the D gene could be TRBD1 or TRBD2 (5 bases each). Germline V gene sequence: CDR1 SGHTA, CDR2 FQGNSA. The length of the CDR3 is 15 residues. Trimming shortened V by 5 bases and J by 4 bases, and 15 bases separated the two germline ends. The CDR3 nucleotides read TGTGCCAGCAGCCCCCCCGGGGCGTTATACAATGAGCAGTTCTTC. The encoded protein is CASSPPGALYNEQFF.

This chain links TRBV9 with TRBJ2-1; 10 positions match TRBD2. The V segment lost 3 bases and the J segment 10 bases; nucleotides outside the gene matches: 4. The CDR3 consists of 13 residues. Per the germline V gene, CDR1 is SGDLS and CDR2 is YYNGEE. CDR3 sequence: CASSEGLAKEQFF. The DNA of the CDR3 is TGTGCCAGCAGCGAGGGACTAGCGAAGGAGCAGTTCTTC.

This clonotype was counted only a few times. V is TRBV7-2 and J is TRBJ1-2; TRBD1 is a possible D gene (6 bases). Germline CDR1 reads SGHTA; CDR2 reads FQGNSA. With 7 bases removed from V and 4 bases from J, the gap between germline ends came to 19 bases. CDR3 length: 15 residues. The CDR3 protein is CASTTNQGHLYGYTF. The CDR3 DNA reads as TGTGCCAGCACTACAAACCAGGGACACCTCTATGGCTACACCTTC.

The CDR3 nucleotides are TGTGCCAGCAGTACTTATATGCCAGAGAGCGGGAGGATCTACGAGCAGTACTTC. Translated, it gives CASSTYMPESGRIYEQYF. This chain links TRBV28 with TRBJ2-7, with TRBD2 matching over 9 bases. The CDR3 is 18 residues long. The trim removed 5 bases at V and 3 bases at J, leaving 17 bases unmatched. Germline values: CDR1 MDHEN, CDR2 SYDVKM.

This chain uses TRBV20-1 with TRBJ1-1, with a tentative D call TRBD1 (6 bases). The CDR3 is made up of 14 amino acids. With 3 bases removed from V and 4 bases from J, the gap between germline ends came to 15 bases. Germline V gene lookup returns CDR1 DFQATT and CDR2 SNEGSKA (reference sequence). Here the CDR3 DNA reads TGCAGTGCTAGCCTCCGACAGGCGGGCACTGAAGCTTTCTTT. It yields the protein CSASLRQAGTEAFF.

Only a few counts were recorded for this clonotype. V and J are TRBV21-1 and TRBJ2-4. TRBV21-1 is reported as a pseudogene. The CDR3 totals 17 residues. The CDR3 nucleotides read TGTGCCAGCAGCGAAAAGTTAAGGGTAGAGTCCAAAAACATTCAGTACTTC. Amino acids: CASSEKLRVESKNIQYF.

In its sample, this clonotype was seen a few times. This sequence joins TRBV20-1 and TRBJ2-3, with D hard to call. Germline V gene lookup returns CDR1 DFQATT and CDR2 SNEGSKA (reference sequence). The germline V and J ends were trimmed by 5 bases and 2 bases, with 14 bases remaining between them. This CDR3 is built from 14 residues. The CDR3 sequence: CSARIRTTTDTQYF. In DNA, the CDR3 is TGCAGTGCTCGCATACGAACTACCACAGATACGCAGTATTTT.

The chain recombines TRBV20-1 with TRBJ1-2, with D possibly being TRBD1 (5 bases). V dropped 0 bases and J dropped 4 bases, with 15 bases sitting between them. The CDR3 totals 15 residues. Germline V gene lookup returns CDR1 DFQATT and CDR2 SNEGSKA (reference sequence). CDR3 in DNA: TGCAGTGCTAGAGATCTGGGGGAGAACCCCTATGGCTACACCTTC. It codes for CSARDLGENPYGYTF.

Only a few counts were recorded for this clonotype. CDR3 DNA sequence: TGCGCCAGCAGCCAAGGGGTCCGGGACAGGGATACGCAGTATTTT. Protein: CASSQGVRDRDTQYF. This chain connects TRBV4-1 to TRBJ2-3, with 8 bases matching TRBD1. The CDR3 loop spans 15 amino acids. V trimming: 1 base; J trimming: 6 bases; junction bases outside the gene matches: 6. Germline V gene data show CDR1 as MGHRA and CDR2 as YSYEKL.

About this clonotype itself: Given a much more abundant clone one base away, this may be a read error. The genes are TRBV6-5 and TRBJ2-7; tentative D call: TRBD1 (6 bases). In germline, CDR1 is MNHEY, CDR2 SVGAGI. The CDR3 has 13 amino acids. Between the trimmed V and J ends, which lost 4 bases and 6 bases, there was a span of 13 bases. CDR3 region: CASSSPGQPEQYF. DNA for the CDR3: TGTGCCAGCAGTTCCCCCGGACAGCCCGAGCAGTACTTC.

The chain uses TRBV27 and TRBJ2-3, with 9 nucleotides matching TRBD2. The V gene end was trimmed by 1 base and the J gene end by 3 bases; junction bases not matched to a gene: 8. The CDR3 spans 17 residues. CDR1 is MNHEY and CDR2 is SMNVEV in the germline V gene (reference sequence). This chain's CDR3 is CASSLFVSGRHTDTQYF. As DNA, the CDR3 is TGTGCCAGCAGTTTATTCGTTAGCGGGAGACATACAGATACGCAGTATTTT.

This clonotype has ten or more counts. J is TRBJ2-3 and V is TRBV10-3, with 14 bases that match TRBD2. The CDR3 length is 15 residues. With 8 bases clipped from V and 4 bases from J, the junction kept 5 bases outside the gene matches. Germline V gene sequence: CDR1 ENHRY, CDR2 SYGVKD. CDR3 in amino acids: CAIGTSGSVADTQYF. In nucleotides, the CDR3 is TGTGCCATCGGGACTAGCGGGAGTGTCGCAGATACGCAGTATTTT.

This clonotype was detected a few times. This sequence joins TRBV12-3 or TRBV12-4 and TRBJ2-6; TRBD1 might be the D (5 bases). This CDR3 is built from 16 residues. Between the trimmed V and J ends, which lost 4 bases and 0 bases, there was a span of 10 bases. For the CDR3, the DNA is TGTGCCAGCAGTTCGACAGCCCACTCTGGGGCCAACGTCCTGACTTTC. This sequence encodes CASSSTAHSGANVLTF.

This clonotype was counted only a few times. The chain uses TRBV12-3 or TRBV12-4 and TRBJ1-5; D remains unclear. V lost 7 bases and J 4 bases, leaving 20 bases between the germline ends. This CDR3 has 16 residues. DNA of the CDR3: TGTGCCAGCACAGATGGACCCGGCCTTGGGAATCAGCCCCAGCATTTT. As protein: CASTDGPGLGNQPQHF.

The V call is TRBV12-3 or TRBV12-4, the J call TRBJ1-1; D remains unclear. Trimming stripped 7 bases from V and 6 bases from J, with 12 bases between. The CDR3 extends over 12 amino acids. CDR3: CASTYAGSEAFF. Written as DNA, the CDR3 is TGTGCCAGCACCTATGCGGGGTCTGAAGCTTTCTTT.